Below, 23 T cell receptor beta chains from the same sample are listed, as sequenced in a study of molecular identifiers for immune sequencing clone quantification. TCRdb itself ran the PCR reads through MiXCR, one entry per CDR3 protein. The sample has under 600,000 distinct CDR3 sequences, over 20% seen once. Sequencing was carried out using naive CD8+ T cells from blood, with Jurkat cell RNA spiked in. Subset defined: FACS-sorted CD8+CD4-CCR7+CD45RA+ naive T cells. Receptor source: a human donor in good health. Some libraries in this study had Jurkat cell RNA spiked in.

The table lists this clonotype with a few counts. The rearrangement joins TRBV19 to TRBJ2-6; D remains unclear. CDR1 and CDR2 from the germline V gene are LNHDA and SQIVND (reference sequence). V was pared by 3 bases and J by 4 bases, with 7 bases between. The CDR3 has 14 amino acids. The CDR3 DNA reads TGTGCCAGTAGTATGGGGTCCGGGGCCAACGTCCTGACTTTC. It codes for CASSMGSGANVLTF.

Comments on this clonotype: A much larger clonotype is one base distant, so this may be a read error. The conserved closing phenylalanine or tryptophan is absent in this CDR3, likely reflecting a read error. V and J are TRBV28 and TRBJ2-3; 12 nucleotides agree with TRBD2. V shed 6 bases, J shed 4 bases, and the junction held 8 bases outside the gene matches. Germline V lookup: CDR1 MDHEN, CDR2 SYDVKM. CDR3 length: 16 amino acids. CDR3 region: CASRLGLAGFADTQYL. CDR3 DNA sequence: TGTGCCAGCAGACTCGGACTAGCGGGATTTGCAGATACGCAGTATCTT.

The table lists this clonotype with many counts. This chain joins TRBV30 and TRBJ1-3, with D possibly matching TRBD1 (5 bases). This CDR3 spans 16 amino acids. V was shortened by 0 bases and J by 0 bases, with 12 bases between the two germline ends. CDR1 is GTSNPN, CDR2 SVGIG, per germline (reference sequence). The chain's CDR3 is CAWSVPTAPSGNTIYF. Written as DNA, the CDR3 is TGTGCCTGGAGTGTCCCGACAGCTCCCTCTGGAAACACCATATATTTT.

This clonotype was counted many times. The chain is built from TRBV4-3 and TRBJ2-7; 7 nucleotides match TRBD1. Germline-derived CDR1 and CDR2 are LGHNA and YSLEER. Trimming at V came to 0 bases and at J to 2 bases, leaving 4 bases not matched to a gene. This CDR3 is built from 15 residues. CDR3: CASSQEEQGTYEQYF. The CDR3 bases are TGCGCCAGCAGCCAAGAAGAACAGGGGACCTACGAGCAGTACTTC.

With respect to this clonotype: Just one base apart from a much larger clone, this may be a read error. The V and J genes are TRBV5-6 and TRBJ2-5; D perhaps matches TRBD2 (5 bases). The ends were cut back, 1 base at V and 1 base at J, with 11 bases in the middle. The germline gives CDR1 SGHDT, CDR2 YYEEEE. There are 15 residues in the CDR3. CDR3 bases: TGTGCCAGCAGCTTGCGACTATCGACCCAAGAGACCCAGTACTTC. It encodes CASSLRLSTQETQYF.

CDR3 in amino acids: CASSEIGVPSGNTIYF. CDR3 in DNA: TGTGCCAGCAGTGAAATTGGGGTACCCTCTGGAAACACCATATATTTT. The chain uses TRBV6-1 and TRBJ1-3; D is unclear. In germline, CDR1 is MNHNS, CDR2 SASEGT. This CDR3 is 16 amino acids long. V gave up 2 bases and J gave up 0 bases, with 11 bases separating them.

This clonotype showed up many times. V and J are TRBV29-1 and TRBJ1-1, with D unclear. This CDR3 has 10 amino acids. Germline-derived CDR1 and CDR2 are SQVTM and ANQGSEA. Trimming cost V 7 bases and J 5 bases, with 8 bases left between them. The CDR3 spells CSAGRTEAFF. CDR3 DNA: TGCAGCGCTGGCCGGACTGAAGCTTTCTTT.

V and J are TRBV7-6 and TRBJ2-7; tentatively, D is TRBD1 or TRBD2 (6 bases each). This CDR3 region has 16 residues. CDR1 and CDR2 from the germline V gene are SGHVS and FNYEAQ. Trimming took 1 base from V and 1 from J, leaving 14 bases between them. As DNA, the CDR3 is TGTGCCAGCAGCTTAGAGGGGGGACGGTCTTCCTACGAGCAGTACTTC. Translated: CASSLEGGRSSYEQYF. Combining the CDR3 with reference TRBV7-6 and TRBJ2-7 gives the whole variable domain GAGVSQSPRYKVTKRGQDVALRCDPISGHVSLYWYRQALGQGPEFLTYFNYEAQQDKSGLPNDRFSAERPEGSISTLTIQRTEQRDSAMYRCASSLEGGRSSYEQYFGPGTRLTVT.

This clonotype was picked up a small number of times. This CDR3 is CASTETGYNSPLHF. DNA of the CDR3: TGTGCCAGCACCGAGACAGGATATAATTCACCCCTCCACTTT. V gene TRBV27 combines with J gene TRBJ1-6; TRBD1 is a possible D gene (6 bases). The CDR3 loop spans 14 amino acids. Trimming left V 7 bases short and J 4 bases short, with 11 bases between. Germline values: CDR1 MNHEY, CDR2 SMNVEV (reference sequence).

The chain uses TRBV7-2 and TRBJ2-1; D might be TRBD1 or TRBD2, each matching 6 bases. The CDR3 spans 12 residues. The V gene lost 5 bases and the J gene lost 9 bases, with 11 bases spanning the gap. CDR1 and CDR2 from the germline V gene are SGHTA and FQGNSA. This chain's CDR3 is CASSEGGPEQFF. DNA of the CDR3: TGTGCCAGCAGCGAAGGGGGGCCTGAGCAGTTCTTC.

The CDR3 coding sequence is TGTGCCAGCAGCCCGATCGACAGCACGAACACTGAAGCTTTCTTT. Protein sequence: CASSPIDSTNTEAFF. The V gene is TRBV3-1, the J gene TRBJ1-1, with D tentatively TRBD1 (5 bases). This CDR3 comprises 15 residues. V was clipped by 4 bases and J by 1 base, with 13 bases between them. Germline V gene data show CDR1 as LGHDT and CDR2 as YNNKEL (reference sequence).

The J gene is TRBJ2-7, the V gene TRBV25-1, with D possibly matching TRBD1 (5 bases). The CDR3 totals 14 residues. Trimming took off 4 bases at V and 0 bases at J, with 10 bases between the two ends. Looked up from germline, CDR1 is MGHDK and CDR2 is SYGVNS. CDR3 amino acids: CASSAATDSYEQYF. As DNA, the CDR3 is TGTGCCAGCAGTGCCGCGACAGACTCCTACGAGCAGTACTTC.

This clonotype was recorded many times. The CDR3, as DNA: TGCAGTGCTAGATTGATCGGCGAGCAGTACTTC. This codes for CSARLIGEQYF. The chain links TRBV20-1 to TRBJ2-7; D remains ambiguous. Germline V gene sequence: CDR1 DFQATT, CDR2 SNEGSKA (reference sequence). The CDR3 covers 11 residues. Trimming removed 2 bases from V and 6 bases from J, with 8 bases in between.

As to this clonotype: Being one base from a much bigger clone, this may be a read error. The conserved final phenylalanine or tryptophan is absent from the CDR3, which likely points to a read error. The chain joins TRBV30 to TRBJ2-7, with a possible D match to TRBD2 (6 bases). Germline V gene data show CDR1 as GTSNPN and CDR2 as SVGIG (reference sequence). The length of the CDR3 is 14 residues. V lost 3 bases, J lost 3 bases, and 15 bases lay in between. Here the CDR3 reads CAWSQGAGSYEQYL. In DNA form, the CDR3 reads TGTGCCTGGAGCCAAGGGGCCGGGAGCTACGAGCAGTACCTC.

Worth noting for this clonotype: A much larger clone differs by one base, so this may be a read error. The chain has TRBV6-2 or TRBV6-3 and TRBJ1-5, with TRBD1 identical over 8 bases. J lost 1 base, V lost 6 bases, and 11 bases had no gene match. Germline V CDR1 and CDR2: MNHEY, SVGEGT. CDR3 size: 17 residues. CDR3 sequence: CASRLGPGGTSNQPQHF. CDR3 nucleotides: TGTGCCAGCAGGCTAGGACCAGGGGGCACCAGCAATCAGCCCCAGCATTTT.

This clonotype was counted between two and nine times. In DNA, the CDR3 is TGTGCCAGCAGTTTAGCGCCCCCCCGATCCTACGAGCAGTACTTC. Protein: CASSLAPPRSYEQYF. This sequence joins TRBV12-3 or TRBV12-4 and TRBJ2-7; no reliable D call. V lost 0 bases, J lost 1 base, and 10 bases lay in between. The CDR3 is 15 residues long.

The chain combines TRBV4-3 with TRBJ1-1; D is uncertain. Germline V gene lookup returns CDR1 LGHNA and CDR2 YSLEER. V lost 0 bases and J lost 5, with 13 bases in between. The CDR3 extends over 15 amino acids. The CDR3 region is CASSQDISTGTEAFF. In nucleotides, the CDR3 is TGCGCCAGCAGCCAAGATATATCAACGGGGACTGAAGCTTTCTTT.

About this clonotype: A much more abundant neighbour one base away suggests this may be a read error. V usage is TRBV4-3 and J usage is TRBJ2-1; 9 nucleotides agree with TRBD2. Germline CDR1 and CDR2: LGHNA and YSLEER. The CDR3 totals 19 residues. CDR3: CASSQELDSGGNGDNEQIF. The CDR3 nucleotides read TGCGCCAGCAGCCAAGAATTAGATAGCGGGGGTAACGGGGACAATGAGCAGATCTTC.

This clonotype was recorded a few times. This chain connects TRBV20-1 to TRBJ2-7, with 8 bases lining up with TRBD2. Germline V lookup: CDR1 DFQATT, CDR2 SNEGSKA (reference sequence). The V segment lost 0 bases and the J segment 4 bases; nucleotides outside the gene matches: 8. The CDR3 loop spans 15 amino acids. In DNA form, the CDR3 reads TGCAGTGCTAGAGAAGATAGCGGGACACTTTACGAGCAGTACTTC. Translating gives CSAREDSGTLYEQYF.

The chain employs TRBV7-9 and TRBJ2-5, with 8 bases lining up with TRBD1. Looked up from germline, CDR1 is SEHNR and CDR2 is FQNEAQ (reference sequence). This CDR3 region has 13 residues. J gave up 5 bases and V 6 bases, and 5 bases lay outside the gene matches. The CDR3 DNA sequence: TGTGCCAGCAGTCAGGGGGCTTGGGAGACCCAGTACTTC. Its protein is CASSQGAWETQYF.

This clonotype appeared a few times. The chain recombines TRBV24-1 with TRBJ2-3; D is ambiguous. V was clipped by 3 bases and J by 7 bases, with 4 bases between them. Germline loops: CDR1 KGHDR, CDR2 SFDVKD. This CDR3 has 11 amino acids. In DNA form, the CDR3 reads TGTGCCACCAGTGATCCAAATACGCAGTATTTT. Protein sequence: CATSDPNTQYF.

This clonotype was seen repeatedly, ten times or more. This chain uses TRBV2 with TRBJ2-2, with D possibly called TRBD1 or TRBD2 (5 bases each). V lost 3 bases to trimming and J lost 4 bases, with 18 bases between them. This CDR3 is built from 17 residues. Looked up from germline, CDR1 is SNHLY and CDR2 is FYNNEI. The DNA of the CDR3 is TGTGCCAGCAGTGAGAGCACTCCGGGAAGGGGCACCGGGGAGCTGTTTTTT. This sequence encodes CASSESTPGRGTGELFF.

As concerns this clonotype: One junction end disagrees with the germline gene, perhaps due to a read error. The chain recombines TRBV6-5 with TRBJ2-3, with TRBD2 identical over 9 bases. Germline V gene lookup returns CDR1 MNHEY and CDR2 SVGAGI. CDR3 length: 14 residues. CDR3 DNA sequence: TGTGCCAGCAGTCCCGGACTAGCGACAGATATGCAGTATTTT. Encoded protein: CASSPGLATDMQYF.